The entry below describes one TCR beta chain. The antigen is unknown. The CDR3 covers 19 residues. J was trimmed by 3 bases and V by 0 bases; bases with no gene match: 9. The germline V gene has CDR1 LGHNA and CDR2 YNFKEQ. This record comes from a study of T cell responses to AZD1222 COVID-19 vaccine. Sequenced by immunoSEQ multiplex PCR; TCRdb stores in-frame clones only, minus some. The sample lists around 150,000 clones, 85% to 95% occurring once. Study-level results: Only a handful of AZD1222 recipients were seropositive at baseline. The study found vaccine-associated CD4 TCRs spanning spike, dominant at 160-218 and 743-854.

The rearrangement joins TRBV4-2 to TRBJ1-3, with 12 bases identical to TRBD1. The sample in question was peripheral blood, obtained 28 days after the second AZD1222 dose. The receptor was derived from an adult who received the AZD1222 COVID-19 vaccine. The CDR3 spells CASSQDRGGTGGSGNTIYF. The CDR3 DNA reads as TGTGCCAGCAGCCAAGACCGGGGCGGGACAGGGGGCAGTGGAAACACCATATATTTT.